These T cell receptor beta chains were read from a single sample in a study of preoperative IRX-2 immunotherapy in early breast cancer. The repertoire was sequenced with immunoSEQ multiplex PCR; TCRdb's copy has only in-frame clones and lacks some. The sample contains more than 20,000 clones, about four fifths of which appear only once. The source material was lymph node tissue, sampled before IRX-2 immunotherapy. These receptors were taken from a human donor with breast cancer. The CDR3 runs from the conserved cysteine through the conserved F or W. The order of the fields is D gene, V gene, J gene, clone size, CDR3 protein, CDR3 DNA. A D gene is named only where the DNA matches it firmly. Expanded clones get a size class; other rows say once, few or many, or leave the size out.

>.|TRBV7-2|TRBJ1-1|.
CASSFQGNTEAFF
TGTGCCAGCAGTTTTCAGGGGAACACTGAAGCTTTCTTT
>TRBD1|TRBV19|TRBJ1-4|few
CASSSRGRGEKLFF
TGTGCCAGTAGTAGCAGGGGGCGCGGAGAAAAACTGTTTTTT
>TRBD1|TRBV19|TRBJ1-1|medium-sized
CASSSGTGGREAFF
TGTGCCAGTAGTTCCGGGACAGGGGGTCGGGAAGCTTTCTTT
>TRBD1|TRBV7-7|TRBJ1-1|.
CASSKQTGDSLSTEAFF
TGTGCCAGCAGCAAACAGACAGGGGATTCTTTAAGCACTGAAGCTTTCTTT
>.|TRBV11-3|TRBJ1-2|.
CASSFTGLPHYGYTF
TGTGCCAGCAGCTTTACAGGCCTCCCCCACTATGGCTACACCTTC
>TRBD1|TRBV11-3|TRBJ1-5|.
CASSLDGTELFNQPQHF
TGTGCCAGCAGCCTGGACGGGACAGAGCTTTTCAATCAGCCCCAGCATTTT
>TRBD1|TRBV18|TRBJ2-7|few
CASSLGQGSLEQYF
TGTGCCAGCTCGTTGGGACAGGGCTCCCTCGAGCAGTACTTC
>.|TRBV5-1|TRBJ1-1|.
CASSLSPDRVNTEAFF
TGCGCCAGCAGCTTGTCCCCGGACAGAGTGAACACTGAAGCTTTCTTT
>TRBD1|TRBV6-8|TRBJ2-7|few
CASRDRTGIYEQYF
TGTGCCAGCAGGGACCGGACAGGGATCTACGAGCAGTACTTC
>.|TRBV5-1|TRBJ1-4|.
CASSFGGVGTNEKLFF
TGCGCCAGCAGCTTTGGAGGGGTCGGAACTAATGAAAAACTGTTTTTT
>TRBD1|TRBV6-8|TRBJ1-1|.
CASMLAGGVTEAFF
TGTGCCAGCATGTTGGCAGGGGGGGTCACTGAAGCTTTCTTT
>.|TRBV19|TRBJ1-1|.
CASSEGRGTEAFF
TGTGCCAGTAGTGAGGGGAGGGGGACTGAAGCTTTCTTT
>.|TRBV1|TRBJ2-5|.
CASSQGGLAAETQYF
TGCGCCAGCAGCCAAGGGGGACTAGCGGCAGAGACCCAGTACTTC
>TRBD1|TRBV11-3|TRBJ1-2|.
CASSHRGQNYGYTF
TGTGCCAGCAGCCATAGGGGGCAGAACTATGGCTACACCTTC
>TRBD2|TRBV5-1|TRBJ2-1|.
CASSLAGDHYNEQFF
TGCGCCAGCAGCCTAGCGGGCGACCACTACAATGAGCAGTTCTTC
>.|TRBV7-6|TRBJ1-4|.
CASSLGTWTNEKLFF
TGTGCCAGCAGCTTAGGTACTTGGACTAATGAAAAACTGTTTTTT
>.|TRBV6-8|TRBJ2-7|.
CASSYDQSSYEQYF
TGTGCCAGCAGTTACGATCAGAGCTCCTACGAGCAGTACTTC
>.|TRBV5-1|TRBJ2-5|.
CASSPLRRGETQYF
TGCGCCAGCAGCCCTCTGAGGCGCGGGGAGACCCAGTACTTC
>.|TRBV5-1|TRBJ2-5|.
CASSHDQGGETQYF
TGCGCCAGCAGCCATGACCAGGGTGGGGAGACCCAGTACTTC
>.|TRBV6-4|TRBJ1-2|.
CASSGRDQGSGYTF
TGTGCCAGCAGTGGTCGGGATCAGGGGTCTGGCTACACCTTC
>.|TRBV6-8|TRBJ1-4|.
CASSYSETGPTNEKLFF
TGTGCCAGCAGTTACTCGGAAACAGGGCCAACTAATGAAAAACTGTTTTTT
>TRBD1|TRBV15|TRBJ2-7|.
CATSWDRGQYEQYF
TGTGCCACCTCTTGGGACAGGGGGCAATACGAGCAGTACTTC
>.|TRBV19|TRBJ1-6|.
CASSLRGTNSPLHF
TGTGCCAGTAGTCTCCGGGGAACTAATTCACCCCTCCACTTT
>.|TRBV7-1|TRBJ1-6|few
CASSSLTPYQTQLLTLLVSPLHF
TGTGCCAGCAGCTCTCTTACCCCCTATCAAACCCAACTCCTGACCCTACTAGTTTCACCCCTCCACTTT
>TRBD1|TRBV6-8|TRBJ2-6|once
CATPSGQPVSGANVLTF
TGTGCCACTCCGTCGGGACAGCCCGTCTCTGGGGCCAACGTCCTGACTTTC
>TRBD1|TRBV7-4|TRBJ2-7|.
CASSLGQGREQYF
TGTGCCAGCAGCCTGGGACAGGGGAGGGAGCAGTACTTC
>.|TRBV6-8|TRBJ1-4|.
CASSSGTALGEKLFF
TGTGCCAGCAGTTCCGGGACCGCCCTCGGTGAAAAACTGTTTTTT
>.|TRBV29-1|TRBJ1-5|.
CSVRDSNQPQHF
TGCAGCGTTCGAGATAGCAATCAGCCCCAGCATTTT
>.|TRBV14|TRBJ2-1|.
CASSQDYSRGHEQFF
TGTGCCAGCAGCCAAGATTATAGCAGGGGCCATGAGCAGTTCTTC
>.|TRBV7-1|TRBJ1-1|.
CASSLDRNTEAFF
TGTGCCAGCAGCTTAGATCGGAACACTGAAGCTTTCTTT
>TRBD1|TRBV11-3|TRBJ1-3|.
CASSVRTGRPGNTIYF
TGTGCCAGCAGCGTCCGGACAGGCCGACCTGGAAACACCATATATTTT
>.|TRBV6-8|TRBJ1-3|once
CASSYVEFKSIYF
TGTGCCAGCAGTTACGTGGAATTTAAGAGCATATATTTT
>.|TRBV6-8|TRBJ1-1|.
CASSYVSSSGTEAFF
TGTGCCAGCAGTTACGTGTCCTCATCGGGGACTGAAGCTTTCTTT
>.|TRBV28|TRBJ1-2|.
CASSLGGWHSNYGYTF
TGTGCCAGCAGTCTAGGGGGATGGCACAGTAACTATGGCTACACCTTC
>TRBD1|TRBV6-8|TRBJ1-1|.
CASSYGQDPRGATEAFF
TGTGCCAGCAGTTATGGACAGGACCCCCGGGGTGCCACTGAAGCTTTCTTT
>TRBD2|TRBV11-3|TRBJ2-6|.
CASSSRTGGAPGANVLTF
TGTGCCAGCAGCTCCCGTACCGGGGGGGCACCTGGGGCCAACGTCCTGACTTTC
>.|TRBV15|TRBJ1-6|.
CATSRVGTENSPLHF
TGTGCCACCAGCAGAGTGGGGACGGAAAATTCACCCCTCCACTTT
>.|TRBV19|TRBJ2-7|.
CASSIVGAREQYF
TGTGCCAGTAGTATAGTAGGGGCCCGCGAGCAGTACTTC
>TRBD1|TRBV11-1|TRBJ1-2|.
CASSPRQGVSYGYTF
TGTGCCAGCAGCCCGAGACAGGGGGTGTCCTATGGCTACACCTTC
>TRBD1|TRBV11-3|TRBJ2-5|once
CASSFQGAGETQYF
TGTGCCAGCAGCTTCCAGGGGGCTGGAGAGACCCAGTACTTC
>TRBD1|TRBV6-8|TRBJ2-1|.
CASSYVKQGRYNEQFF
TGTGCCAGCAGTTACGTAAAACAGGGGCGATACAATGAGCAGTTCTTC
>.|TRBV10-3|TRBJ2-2|few
CAISESGGITGELFF
TGTGCCATCAGTGAGTCGGGTGGGATCACCGGGGAGCTGTTTTTT
>.|TRBV6-8|TRBJ1-1|.
CAITTDRNTEAFF
TGTGCCATTACGACAGATCGGAACACTGAAGCTTTCTTT
>.|TRBV6-8|TRBJ1-3|.
CASSYSYSSGNTIYF
TGTGCCAGCAGTTACTCTTACAGCTCTGGAAACACCATATATTTT
>TRBD1|TRBV19|TRBJ2-2|few
CASISDRGPFTGELFF
TGTGCCAGTATCTCGGACAGGGGGCCGTTCACCGGGGAGCTGTTTTTT
>.|TRBV5-1|TRBJ2-2|.
CASSPTVNTGELFF
TGCGCCAGCAGCCCGACAGTGAACACCGGGGAGCTGTTTTTT
>.|TRBV19|TRBJ2-1|.
CASSTSAGSNEQFF
TGTGCCAGTAGTACGTCGGCGGGTAGTAATGAGCAGTTCTTC
>TRBD1|TRBV5-1|TRBJ1-2|.
CASSFHWDSRSYGYTF
TGCGCCAGCAGCTTCCACTGGGACAGTCGGAGCTATGGCTACACCTTC
>.|TRBV19|TRBJ1-5|once
CASSIFAGTDSNQPQHF
TGTGCCAGTAGTATTTTCGCCGGAACAGATAGCAATCAGCCCCAGCATTTT
>.|TRBV15|TRBJ1-4|.
CATSRGGLGEKLFF
TGTGCCACCAGCAGAGGAGGGTTGGGCGAAAAACTGTTTTTT
>.|TRBV11-3|TRBJ1-2|.
CASSPLGLGAYGYTF
TGTGCCAGCAGCCCACTGGGTCTGGGGGCTTATGGCTACACCTTC
>.|TRBV11-3|TRBJ1-3|.
CASSLSGAGNTIYF
TGTGCCAGCAGCTTATCAGGGGCTGGAAACACCATATATTTT
>TRBD1|TRBV15|TRBJ1-1|once
CASSSQYSRGMNTEAFF
TGTGCCAGCAGCTCTCAATATAGCAGGGGGATGAACACTGAAGCTTTCTTT
>.|TRBV28|TRBJ2-7|.
CASSTTYWGSSYEQYF
TGTGCCAGCAGCACCACTTATTGGGGGAGCTCCTACGAGCAGTACTTC
>.|TRBV6-8|TRBJ2-4|.
CASSYRDDAAVWAKNIQYF
TGTGCCAGCAGTTACAGGGACGATGCGGCGGTTTGGGCCAAAAACATTCAGTACTTC